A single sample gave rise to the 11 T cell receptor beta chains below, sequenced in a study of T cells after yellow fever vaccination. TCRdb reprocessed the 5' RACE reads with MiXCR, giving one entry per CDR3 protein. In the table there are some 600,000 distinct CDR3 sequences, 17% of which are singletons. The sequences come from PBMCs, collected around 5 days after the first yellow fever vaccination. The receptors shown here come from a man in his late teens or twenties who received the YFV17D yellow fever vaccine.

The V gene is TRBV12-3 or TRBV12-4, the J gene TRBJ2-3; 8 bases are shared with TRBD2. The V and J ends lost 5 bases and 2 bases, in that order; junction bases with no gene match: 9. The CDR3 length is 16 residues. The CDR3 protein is CASSPRPGGPTDTQYF. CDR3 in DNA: TGTGCCAGCAGTCCCCGTCCGGGGGGGCCCACAGATACGCAGTATTTT.

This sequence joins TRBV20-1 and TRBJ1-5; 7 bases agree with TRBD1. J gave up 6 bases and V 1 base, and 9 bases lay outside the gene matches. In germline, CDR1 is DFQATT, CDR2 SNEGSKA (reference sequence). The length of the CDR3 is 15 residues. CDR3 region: CSARGLRQGVQPQHF. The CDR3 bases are TGCAGTGCTAGAGGTTTGAGACAGGGAGTTCAGCCCCAGCATTTT.

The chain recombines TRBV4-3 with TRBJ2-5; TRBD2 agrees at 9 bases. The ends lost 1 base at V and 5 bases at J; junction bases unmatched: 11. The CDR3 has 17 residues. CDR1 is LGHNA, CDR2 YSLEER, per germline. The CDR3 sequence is CASSQVLAGEPLETQYF. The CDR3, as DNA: TGCGCCAGCAGCCAAGTTTTAGCGGGGGAACCGTTGGAGACCCAGTACTTC.

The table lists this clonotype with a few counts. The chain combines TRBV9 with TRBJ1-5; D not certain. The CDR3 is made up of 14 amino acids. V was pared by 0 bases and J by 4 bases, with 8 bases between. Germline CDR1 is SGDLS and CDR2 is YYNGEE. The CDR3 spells CASSVGGPNQPQHF. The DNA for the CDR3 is TGTGCCAGCAGCGTAGGGGGTCCTAATCAGCCCCAGCATTTT. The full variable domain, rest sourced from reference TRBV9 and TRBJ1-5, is DSGVTQTPKHLITATGQRVTLRCSPRSGDLSVYWYQQSLDQGLQFLIQYYNGEERAKGNILERFSAQQFPDLHSELNLSSLELGDSALYFCASSVGGPNQPQHFGDGTRLSIL.

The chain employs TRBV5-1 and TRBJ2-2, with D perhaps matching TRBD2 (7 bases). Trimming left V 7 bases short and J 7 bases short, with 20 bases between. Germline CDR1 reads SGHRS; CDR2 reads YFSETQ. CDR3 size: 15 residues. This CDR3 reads CASSPSQRGGGELFF. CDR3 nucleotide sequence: TGCGCCAGCTCCCCTAGCCAAAGGGGGGGCGGGGAGCTGTTTTTT. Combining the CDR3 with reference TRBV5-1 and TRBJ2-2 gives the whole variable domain KAGVTQTPRYLIKTRGQQVTLSCSPISGHRSVSWYQQTPGQGLQFLFEYFSETQRNKGNFPGRFSGRQFSNSRSEMNVSTLELGDSALYLCASSPSQRGGGELFFGEGSRLTVL.

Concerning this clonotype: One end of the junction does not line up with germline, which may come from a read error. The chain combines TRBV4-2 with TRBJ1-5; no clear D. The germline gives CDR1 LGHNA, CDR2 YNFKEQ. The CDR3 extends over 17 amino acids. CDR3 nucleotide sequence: TGTGCCAGCAGCCTAGGATTGGGAGCCTATAGCAATCATCCCCAGCATTTT. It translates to CASSLGLGAYSNHPQHF.

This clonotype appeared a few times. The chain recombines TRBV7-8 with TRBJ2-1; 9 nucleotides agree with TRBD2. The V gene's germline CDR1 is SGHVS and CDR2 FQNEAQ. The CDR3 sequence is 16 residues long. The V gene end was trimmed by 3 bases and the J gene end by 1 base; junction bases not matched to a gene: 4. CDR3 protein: CASSFPSGVSYNEQFF. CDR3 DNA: TGTGCCAGCAGCTTTCCTAGCGGGGTTTCCTACAATGAGCAGTTCTTC.

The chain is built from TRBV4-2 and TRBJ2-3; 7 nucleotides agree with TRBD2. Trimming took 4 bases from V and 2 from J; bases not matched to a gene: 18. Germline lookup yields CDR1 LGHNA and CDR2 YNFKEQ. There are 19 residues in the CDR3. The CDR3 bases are TGTGCCAGCAGCCGACCGTCCACTGGGGGGGAATTAATCACAGATACGCAGTATTTT. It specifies CASSRPSTGGELITDTQYF.

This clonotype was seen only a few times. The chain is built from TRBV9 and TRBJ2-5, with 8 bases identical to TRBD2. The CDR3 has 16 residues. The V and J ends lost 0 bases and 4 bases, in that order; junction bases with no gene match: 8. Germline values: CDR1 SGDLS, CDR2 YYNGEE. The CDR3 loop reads CASSVGGTRPRETQYF. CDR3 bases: TGTGCCAGCAGCGTAGGTGGGACTAGGCCCCGAGAGACCCAGTACTTC.

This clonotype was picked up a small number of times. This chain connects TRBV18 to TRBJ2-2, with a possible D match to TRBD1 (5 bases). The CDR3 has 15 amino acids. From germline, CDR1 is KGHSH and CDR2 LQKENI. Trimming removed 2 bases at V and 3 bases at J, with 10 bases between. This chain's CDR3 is CASSPIQADTGELFF. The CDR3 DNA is TGTGCCAGCTCACCAATACAGGCGGACACCGGGGAGCTGTTTTTT.

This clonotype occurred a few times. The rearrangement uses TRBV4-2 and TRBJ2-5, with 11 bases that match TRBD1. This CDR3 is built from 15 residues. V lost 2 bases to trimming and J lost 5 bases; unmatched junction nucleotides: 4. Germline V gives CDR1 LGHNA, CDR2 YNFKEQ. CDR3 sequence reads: CASSQRDRGGETQYF. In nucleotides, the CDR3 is TGTGCCAGCAGCCAAAGGGACAGGGGGGGGGAGACCCAGTACTTC.